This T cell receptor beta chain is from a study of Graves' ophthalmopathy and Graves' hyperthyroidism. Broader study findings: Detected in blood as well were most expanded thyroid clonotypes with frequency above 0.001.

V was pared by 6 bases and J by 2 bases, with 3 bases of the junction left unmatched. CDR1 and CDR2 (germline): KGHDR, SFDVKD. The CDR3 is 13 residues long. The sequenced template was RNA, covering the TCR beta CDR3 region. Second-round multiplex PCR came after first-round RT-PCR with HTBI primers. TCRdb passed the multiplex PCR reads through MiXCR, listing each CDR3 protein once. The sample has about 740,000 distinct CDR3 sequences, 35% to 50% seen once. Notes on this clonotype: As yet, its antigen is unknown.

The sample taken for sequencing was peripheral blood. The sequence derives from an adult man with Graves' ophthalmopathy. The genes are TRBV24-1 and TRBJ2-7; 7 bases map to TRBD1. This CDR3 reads CATSPTGTYEQYF. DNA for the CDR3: TGTGCCACCAGTCCGACAGGGACCTACGAGCAGTACTTC.